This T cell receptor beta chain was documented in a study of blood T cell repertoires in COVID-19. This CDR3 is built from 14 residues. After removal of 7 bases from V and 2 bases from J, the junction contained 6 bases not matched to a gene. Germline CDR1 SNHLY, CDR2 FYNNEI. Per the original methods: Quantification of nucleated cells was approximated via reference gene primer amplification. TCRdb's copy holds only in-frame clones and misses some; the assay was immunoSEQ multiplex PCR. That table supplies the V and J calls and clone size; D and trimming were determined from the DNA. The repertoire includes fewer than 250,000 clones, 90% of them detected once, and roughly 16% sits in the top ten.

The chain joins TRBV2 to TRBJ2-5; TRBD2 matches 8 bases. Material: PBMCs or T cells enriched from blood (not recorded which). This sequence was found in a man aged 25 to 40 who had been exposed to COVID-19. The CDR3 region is CASTGGGYQETQYF. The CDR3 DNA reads TGTGCCAGCACGGGCGGGGGGTATCAAGAGACCCAGTACTTC.